This entry is about one T cell receptor (beta chain). Antigen: not known. J lost 5 bases, V lost 5 bases, and 7 bases had no gene match. Germline CDR1 reads SGHAT; CDR2 reads FQNNGV. This CDR3 has 14 amino acids. This specimen belongs to a study of cytomegalovirus exposure and HLA in healthy donors. Study context: There were 100 million to 120 million unique TCR beta sequences, drawn from approximately 180 million T cells, in an earlier analysis.

Donors consisted of healthy bone marrow donors. PCR used 60 Vbeta primers and 13 Jbeta primers. TCRdb's table, derived via immunoSEQ multiplex PCR, lists solely in-frame clones and lacks some. Seen here are nearly 110,000 clones, over 70% observed once, and the top ten hold approximately 2%. Overall study results and limits: Later, an analysis found that common viral pathogens appeared to be linked with several of the most significant clusters.

The material sequenced was PBMCs. V usage is TRBV11-2 and J usage is TRBJ2-5, with TRBD1 matching 8 bases. The receptor's source is a man aged 25-45 years in good health and CMV-seronegative. In DNA form, the CDR3 reads TGTGCCAGCAGCCGCAGGGGGCTCGGGGAGACCCAGTACTTC. Protein product: CASSRRGLGETQYF.